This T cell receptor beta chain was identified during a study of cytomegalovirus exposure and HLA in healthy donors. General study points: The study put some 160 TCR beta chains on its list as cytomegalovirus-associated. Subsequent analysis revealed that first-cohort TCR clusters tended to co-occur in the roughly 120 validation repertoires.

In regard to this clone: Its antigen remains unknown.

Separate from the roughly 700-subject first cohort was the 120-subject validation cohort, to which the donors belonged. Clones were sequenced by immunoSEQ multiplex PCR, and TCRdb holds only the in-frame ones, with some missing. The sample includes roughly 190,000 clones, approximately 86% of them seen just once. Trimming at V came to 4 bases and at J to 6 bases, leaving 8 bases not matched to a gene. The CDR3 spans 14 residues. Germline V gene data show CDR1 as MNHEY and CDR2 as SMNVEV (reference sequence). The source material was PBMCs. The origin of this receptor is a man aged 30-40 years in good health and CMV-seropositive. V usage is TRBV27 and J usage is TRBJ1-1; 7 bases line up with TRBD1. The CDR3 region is CASSSGDRVAEAFF. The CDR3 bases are TGTGCCAGCAGTTCCGGCGACAGGGTGGCTGAAGCTTTCTTT.